This TCR beta chain appears in the sequencing data of a study of shared T cell receptors in the human thymus. Only in-frame clones appear in the TCRdb table, and some are missing; sequencing was by immunoSEQ multiplex PCR. The sample has about 380,000 clones; more than 85% are singletons. Sequences were obtained from thymocytes. The clonotype was recovered from a human donor.

The CDR3 reads CSVERANTEAFF. CDR3 nucleotide sequence: TGCAGCGTTGAAAGGGCAAACACTGAAGCTTTCTTT. The chain joins TRBV29-1 to TRBJ1-1, with D hard to call. The CDR3 contains 12 residues. Per the germline V gene, CDR1 is SQVTM and CDR2 is ANQGSEA. V lost 2 bases, J lost 2 bases, and 6 bases lay in between.